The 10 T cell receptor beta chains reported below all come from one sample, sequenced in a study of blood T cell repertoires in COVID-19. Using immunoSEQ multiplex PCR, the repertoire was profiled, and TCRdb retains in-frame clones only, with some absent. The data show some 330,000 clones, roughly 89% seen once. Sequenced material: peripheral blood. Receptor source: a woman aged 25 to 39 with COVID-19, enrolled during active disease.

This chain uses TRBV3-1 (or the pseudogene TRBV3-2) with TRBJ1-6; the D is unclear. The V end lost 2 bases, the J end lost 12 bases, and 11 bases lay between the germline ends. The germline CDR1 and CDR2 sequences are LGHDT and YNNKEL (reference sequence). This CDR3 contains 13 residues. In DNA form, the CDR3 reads TGTGCCAGCAGCCAAACCCGAGACTTACCCCTCCACTTT. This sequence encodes CASSQTRDLPLHF.

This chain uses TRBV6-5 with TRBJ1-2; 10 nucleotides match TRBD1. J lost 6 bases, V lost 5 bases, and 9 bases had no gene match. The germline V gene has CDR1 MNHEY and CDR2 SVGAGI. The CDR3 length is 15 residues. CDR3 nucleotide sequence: TGTGCCAGCAGTCAACCGACAGGGGGCAGTAATGGCTACACCTTC. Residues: CASSQPTGGSNGYTF.

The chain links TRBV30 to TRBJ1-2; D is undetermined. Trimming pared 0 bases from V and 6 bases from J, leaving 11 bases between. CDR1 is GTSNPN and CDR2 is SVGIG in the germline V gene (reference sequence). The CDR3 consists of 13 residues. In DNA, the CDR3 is TGTGCCTGGAGTGTACCCCCTACGGATGGCTACACCTTC. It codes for CAWSVPPTDGYTF.

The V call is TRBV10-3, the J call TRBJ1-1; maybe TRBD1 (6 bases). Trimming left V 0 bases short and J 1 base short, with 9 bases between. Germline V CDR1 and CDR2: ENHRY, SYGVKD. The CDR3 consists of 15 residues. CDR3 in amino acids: CAISESGQRNTEAFF. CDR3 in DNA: TGTGCCATCAGTGAGTCAGGACAGAGGAACACTGAAGCTTTCTTT.

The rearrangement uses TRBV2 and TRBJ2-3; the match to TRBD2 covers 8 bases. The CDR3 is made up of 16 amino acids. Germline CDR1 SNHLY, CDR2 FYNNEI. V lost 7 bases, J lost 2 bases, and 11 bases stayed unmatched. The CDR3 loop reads CASNNQAGAYTDTQYF. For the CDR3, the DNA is TGTGCCAGCAACAATCAAGCGGGGGCCTACACAGATACGCAGTATTTT.

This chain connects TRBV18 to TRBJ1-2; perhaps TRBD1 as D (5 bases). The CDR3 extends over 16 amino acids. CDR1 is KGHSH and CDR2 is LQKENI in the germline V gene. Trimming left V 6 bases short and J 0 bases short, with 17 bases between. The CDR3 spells CASSRSSQGSNYGYTF. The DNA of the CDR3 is TGTGCCAGCTCCCGCTCCTCTCAGGGTTCTAACTATGGCTACACCTTC.

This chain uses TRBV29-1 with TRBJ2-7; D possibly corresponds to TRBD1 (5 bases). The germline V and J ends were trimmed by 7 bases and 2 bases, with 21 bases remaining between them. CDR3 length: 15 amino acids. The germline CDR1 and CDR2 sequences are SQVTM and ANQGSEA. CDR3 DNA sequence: TGCAGCGCCGCCGGCTGGAAGGAAGGGGCCTACGAGCAGTACTTC. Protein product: CSAAGWKEGAYEQYF.

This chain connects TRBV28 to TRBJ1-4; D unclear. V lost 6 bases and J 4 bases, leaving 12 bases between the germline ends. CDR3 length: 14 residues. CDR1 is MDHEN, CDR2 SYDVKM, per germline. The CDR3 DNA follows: TGTGCCAGCAGCCCCAGCGGTCATAATGAAAAACTGTTTTTT. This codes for CASSPSGHNEKLFF.

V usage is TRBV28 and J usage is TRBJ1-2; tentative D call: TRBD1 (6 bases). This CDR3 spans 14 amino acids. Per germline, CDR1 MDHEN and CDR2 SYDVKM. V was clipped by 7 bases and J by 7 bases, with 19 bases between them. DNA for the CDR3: TGTGCCAGCAACGGACAGTTACAACATGGTGGCTACACCTTC. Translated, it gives CASNGQLQHGGYTF.

CDR3 in DNA: TGTGCCAGCAGCCAAGTATTTGACAGGGAAGCGGGAGAGACCCAGTACTTC. It is translated as CASSQVFDREAGETQYF. The chain recombines TRBV3-1 (or the pseudogene TRBV3-2) with TRBJ2-5; TRBD1 might be the D (7 bases). CDR3 size: 17 residues. The germline V and J ends were trimmed by 1 base and 4 bases, with 19 bases remaining between them. The germline CDR1 and CDR2 sequences are LGHDT and YNNKEL (reference sequence).